This T cell receptor beta chain came from a study of graft-versus-host responses after intestinal transplantation. Regarding the study as a whole: There was an association between peak levels of circulating GvH clones and early post-transplant HvG declines.

The method was immunoSEQ multiplex PCR; TCRdb's version includes in-frame clones alone and lacks a portion of them. The sample lists some 90,000 clones, 82% seen once, with roughly 0.83% in the top ten. V lost 5 bases and J lost 3; bases outside the gene matches: 4. In germline, CDR1 is SEHNR, CDR2 FQNEAQ (reference sequence). The CDR3 has 16 amino acids. A remark on this clone: Its antigen is not identified.

This clonotype was sampled from a human donor who received an intestinal transplant. V usage is TRBV7-9 and J usage is TRBJ2-3, with 14 bases that match TRBD2. The sample was unstimulated CD4+ T cells sorted from spleen or lymph node cells, taken before intestinal transplant. CDR3 in amino acids: CASSTRTSGGTDTQYF. The CDR3 nucleotides read TGTGCCAGCAGCACCCGGACTAGCGGGGGGACAGATACGCAGTATTTT.